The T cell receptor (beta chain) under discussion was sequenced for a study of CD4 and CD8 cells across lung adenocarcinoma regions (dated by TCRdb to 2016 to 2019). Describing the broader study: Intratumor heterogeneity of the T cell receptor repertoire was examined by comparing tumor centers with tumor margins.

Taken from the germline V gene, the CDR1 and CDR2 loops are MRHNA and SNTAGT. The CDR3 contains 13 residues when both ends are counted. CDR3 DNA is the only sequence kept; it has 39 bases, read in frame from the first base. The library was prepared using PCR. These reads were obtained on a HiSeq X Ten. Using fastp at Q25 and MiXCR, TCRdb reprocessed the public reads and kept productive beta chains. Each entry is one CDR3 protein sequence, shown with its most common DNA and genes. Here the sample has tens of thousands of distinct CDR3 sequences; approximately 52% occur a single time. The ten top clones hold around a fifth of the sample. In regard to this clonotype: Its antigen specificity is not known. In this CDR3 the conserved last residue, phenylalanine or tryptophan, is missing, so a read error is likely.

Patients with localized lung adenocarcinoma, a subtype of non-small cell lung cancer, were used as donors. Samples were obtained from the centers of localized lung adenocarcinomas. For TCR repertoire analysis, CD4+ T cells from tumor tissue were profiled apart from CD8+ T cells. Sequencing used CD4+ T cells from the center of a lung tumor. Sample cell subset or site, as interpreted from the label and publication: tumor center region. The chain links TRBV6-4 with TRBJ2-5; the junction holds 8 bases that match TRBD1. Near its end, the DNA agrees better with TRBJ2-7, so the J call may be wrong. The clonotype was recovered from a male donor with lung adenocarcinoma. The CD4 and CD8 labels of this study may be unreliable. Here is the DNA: TGTGCCACTAGTCGGACAGGGATGGACGAGCAGTACCTC. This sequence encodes CATSRTGMDEQYL.